This T cell receptor (beta chain) stems from a study of CD8+CD57+ T cells in acquired aplastic anemia. Study observations and caveats: Overlapping CD8+ CDR3 repertoires of patients and controls contained approximately 28 shared sequences. Patient and control CD8+ Simpson's diversity was not significantly different.

Only patients with CD8+CD57+ cell expansion on flow cytometry were chosen for sequencing. Each patient had severe acquired aplastic anemia. No therapy was given to patients before blood sampling. V gave up 0 bases and J gave up 7 bases; unmatched junction bases: 5. Germline values: CDR1 MGHRA, CDR2 YSYEKL. The CDR3 loop spans 15 amino acids. The use of genomic DNA as template underpinned the TCR beta VDJ and CDR3 profiling. From the reads, TCRdb called clonotypes with MiXCR, one entry per CDR3 protein. The profile shows 150,000 to 200,000 distinct CDR3 sequences, approximately 44% of them singletons. A note on this clonotype: Its target is unknown.

J is TRBJ2-1 and V is TRBV4-1; 8 nucleotides match TRBD2. The sequencing sample was made of sorted CD4+, CD8+, or CD8+CD57+ T cells (not recorded which) from PBMCs. The receptor was isolated from a human donor with aplastic anemia. The CDR3, as DNA: TGCGCCAGCAGCCAAGATAGGGGACTAGGGAATGAGCAGTTCTTC. Amino acid sequence: CASSQDRGLGNEQFF.